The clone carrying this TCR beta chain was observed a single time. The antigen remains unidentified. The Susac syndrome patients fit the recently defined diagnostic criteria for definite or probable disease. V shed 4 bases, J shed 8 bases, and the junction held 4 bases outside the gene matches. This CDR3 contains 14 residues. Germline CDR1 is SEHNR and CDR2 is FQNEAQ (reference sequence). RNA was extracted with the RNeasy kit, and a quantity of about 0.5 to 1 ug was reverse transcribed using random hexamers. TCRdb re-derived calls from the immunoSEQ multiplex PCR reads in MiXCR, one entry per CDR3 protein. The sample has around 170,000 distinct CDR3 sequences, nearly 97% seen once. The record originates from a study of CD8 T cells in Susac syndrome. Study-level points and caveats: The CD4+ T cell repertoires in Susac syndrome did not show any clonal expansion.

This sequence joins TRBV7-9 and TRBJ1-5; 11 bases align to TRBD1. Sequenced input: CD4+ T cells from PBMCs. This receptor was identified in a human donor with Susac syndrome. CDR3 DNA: TGTGCCAGCAGCTCGGACAGGGGGCCAGAGCCCCAGCATTTT. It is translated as CASSSDRGPEPQHF.